These 5 T cell receptor beta chains came from one sample sequenced in a study of cytomegalovirus exposure and HLA in healthy donors. PCR was performed using 60 Vbeta and 13 Jbeta primers. Sequencing used immunoSEQ multiplex PCR; TCRdb keeps in-frame clones, though not all of them. The repertoire has around 200,000 clones, around 83% of them found once; the top ten carry around 1.4%. The specimen was PBMCs. All receptors come from a girl aged 5-17 years in good health and CMV-seronegative.

This clone has just a few counts. The rearrangement uses TRBV19 and TRBJ2-7; a possible D gene is TRBD2 (5 bases). Germline CDR1 reads LNHDA; CDR2 reads SQIVND (reference sequence). The V gene lost 2 bases and the J gene lost 4 bases, with 9 bases spanning the gap. CDR3 length: 13 amino acids. The CDR3 coding sequence is TGTGCCAGTAGTATAACCGGGGTATACGAGCAGTACTTC. Translation gives CASSITGVYEQYF.

The J gene is TRBJ1-3, the V gene TRBV7-3; 7 bases match TRBD1. The CDR3 runs 15 residues. V was pared by 5 bases and J by 4 bases, with 8 bases of the junction left unmatched. Germline V CDR1 and CDR2: SGHTA, FQGTGA. Written as DNA, the CDR3 is TGTGCCAGCAGCGCCCGGACAGGAGCCGGAAACACCATATATTTT. Amino acid sequence: CASSARTGAGNTIYF.

This sequence joins TRBV7-2 and TRBJ2-4; D is perhaps TRBD1 (6 bases). Trimming left V 5 bases short and J 4 bases short, with 15 bases between. CDR3 length: 15 residues. Germline CDR1 reads SGHTA; CDR2 reads FQGNSA. CDR3 in amino acids: CASSPLDRTKNIQYF. The CDR3 DNA is TGTGCCAGCAGCCCACTGGACAGAACAAAAAACATTCAGTACTTC.

The chain combines TRBV6-5 with TRBJ2-7; 9 nucleotides line up with TRBD2. V lost 4 bases and J lost 3; bases outside the gene matches: 10. The CDR3 runs 16 residues. Germline V gene sequence: CDR1 MNHEY, CDR2 SVGAGI. The CDR3 sequence is CASSSRRTSVYYEQYF. The CDR3 nucleotides are TGTGCCAGCAGTTCCCGAAGGACTAGCGTTTACTACGAGCAGTACTTC.

The chain recombines TRBV28 with TRBJ1-1; 8 bases fit TRBD1. The CDR3 covers 13 residues. With V trimmed by 1 base and J by 7 bases, 2 bases remained unmatched. Germline loops: CDR1 MDHEN, CDR2 SYDVKM. The CDR3 loop reads CASSLSGGSEAFF. The CDR3 DNA reads TGTGCCAGCAGTTTATCAGGGGGCAGTGAAGCTTTCTTT. Together with reference TRBV28 and TRBJ1-1, the CDR3 gives the full variable domain: DVKVTQSSRYLVKRTGEKVFLECVQDMDHENMFWYRQDPGLGLRLIYFSYDVKMKEKGDIPEGYSVSREKKERFSLILESASTNQTSMYLCASSLSGGSEAFFGQGTRLTVV.